This T cell receptor (beta chain) was recovered during a study of T cells expressing NK-cell markers. At the level of the study: Source material for TCR beta repertoires consisted of sorted CD3+CD56+NKG2C+, CD3+CD56+NKG2C- and CD3+CD56-NKG2C+ T cells. Seven sequenced donors out of eight were HCMV-seropositive, one seronegative.

About this clonotype itself: The antigen remains unidentified.

TCRdb reanalyzed the 5' RACE reads, giving one entry per CDR3 protein sequence and no DNA. This sample carries 150,000 to 180,000 distinct CDR3 sequences, with 37% going to the ten biggest clones. Germline CDR1 is MNHEY and CDR2 is SMNVEV (reference sequence). The CDR3 spans 14 residues. Findings of the study overall: Each of over 5 donors carried dominant NKG2C+ clonotypes accounting for roughly 1.0-7.5% of CD8+ T cells.

Sequenced input: blood T cells: a sorted CD56 or NKG2C T cell subset, CD4+ or CD8+ T cells, or bulk PBMC T cells (not recorded which). The chain is built from TRBV27 and TRBJ2-1; TCRdb picks TRBD1, but there is no DNA to check that call. The TCR originated in a woman in her fifties or sixties in good health. CDR3: CASSHSGTGNEQFF.